One sample yielded the 15 T cell receptor beta chains listed below, sequenced in a study of vaccination and CD4 T cells after COVID-19. Which antigens these TCRs recognize remains unknown. Sequencing of cultured CD4+ T cell DNA used the Oncomine TCR Beta short-read assay. TCRdb re-called the PCR reads through MiXCR, storing one row per CDR3 protein. The repertoire has around 25,000 distinct CDR3 sequences, around two fifths of them found once; the top ten carry 7.2%. Noted treatment: roughly 10-day PBMC culture with coronavirus spike peptide pools or control peptides (ViraFEST assay). Sequences were obtained from CD4+ T cells from blood, cultured in vitro. These receptors all stem from a human donor who had recovered from COVID-19.

Comments on this clonotype: Compared with germline, one end of the junction differs, possibly owing to a read error. This chain connects TRBV11-2 to TRBJ2-1, with D maybe TRBD2 (6 bases). The V gene's germline CDR1 is SGHAT and CDR2 FQNNGV. CDR3 length: 14 residues. The CDR3 is CASSLAVSYNEQFF. The CDR3, as DNA: TGTGCCAGCAGTTTAGCGGTATCCTACAATGAGCAGTTCTTC.

This clonotype showed up just a few times. This chain links TRBV7-2 with TRBJ1-6, with 7 bases that match TRBD1. The V segment lost 4 bases and the J segment 5 bases; nucleotides outside the gene matches: 5. The CDR3 consists of 15 residues. Germline V gene data show CDR1 as SGHTA and CDR2 as FQGNSA. Written as DNA, the CDR3 is TGTGCCAGCAGCTCCGGACAGGCTAATAATTCACCCCTCCACTTT. It yields the protein CASSSGQANNSPLHF.

The chain couples TRBV7-2 to TRBJ2-7; 9 nucleotides line up with TRBD2. In germline, CDR1 is SGHTA, CDR2 FQGNSA. V gave up 5 bases and J gave up 2 bases; unmatched junction bases: 7. The CDR3 is made up of 15 amino acids. This chain's CDR3 is CASSGGPSGTYEQYF. In DNA, the CDR3 is TGTGCCAGCAGCGGGGGACCTAGCGGGACCTACGAGCAGTACTTC. The full variable domain, its missing parts supplied by reference TRBV7-2 and TRBJ2-7, is GAGVSQSPSNKVTEKGKDVELRCDPISGHTALYWYRQSLGQGLEFLIYFQGNSAPDKSGLPSDRFSAERTGGSVSTLTIQRTQQEDSAVYLCASSGGPSGTYEQYFGPGTRLTVT.

The rearrangement links TRBV20-1 to TRBJ2-5; D might be TRBD1 (6 bases). V was pared by 1 base and J by 5 bases, with 8 bases between. CDR1 and CDR2 (germline): DFQATT, SNEGSKA (reference sequence). The CDR3 is 12 residues long. DNA for the CDR3: TGCAGTGCTAGAGTCCAGGGGGAGACCCAGTACTTC. Translation: CSARVQGETQYF.

The chain couples TRBV7-2 to TRBJ2-7; D may be TRBD1 (5 bases). The V gene lost 0 bases and the J gene lost 3 bases, with 9 bases spanning the gap. The germline V gene encodes CDR1 SGHTA and CDR2 FQGNSA. The CDR3 consists of 14 residues. The DNA of the CDR3 is TGTGCCAGCAGCTTAGCGGGCAGGGTCTACGAGCAGTACTTC. It codes for CASSLAGRVYEQYF.

The rearrangement joins TRBV19 to TRBJ2-2; maybe TRBD1 (6 bases). The germline V gene encodes CDR1 LNHDA and CDR2 SQIVND (reference sequence). The V end was cut by 7 bases, the J end by 3 bases, with 9 bases between. The CDR3 contains 13 residues. The CDR3 nucleotides read TGTGCCAGTAACAGGGCCGACACCGGGGAGCTGTTTTTT. This sequence encodes CASNRADTGELFF.

This chain links TRBV20-1 with TRBJ1-5, with D perhaps TRBD1 (5 bases). Germline V gene data show CDR1 as DFQATT and CDR2 as SNEGSKA (reference sequence). The CDR3 length is 13 residues. Trimming shortened V by 0 bases and J by 7 bases, and 10 bases separated the two germline ends. This chain's CDR3 is CSAREGTAQPQHF. As DNA, the CDR3 is TGCAGTGCTAGAGAGGGGACCGCGCAGCCCCAGCATTTT.

The chain couples TRBV9 to TRBJ1-6; 7 bases agree with TRBD1. This CDR3 is built from 14 residues. Germline trimming cut 3 bases from V and 10 bases from J; bases unmatched to any gene: 7. Germline CDR1 SGDLS, CDR2 YYNGEE. CDR3: CASSADRPPSPLHF. In DNA form, the CDR3 reads TGTGCCAGCAGCGCGGACAGGCCTCCCTCACCCCTCCACTTT.

The chain combines TRBV28 with TRBJ2-7; D gene unclear. Germline lookup yields CDR1 MDHEN and CDR2 SYDVKM. The CDR3 extends over 12 amino acids. V was trimmed by 3 bases and J by 0 bases, leaving 3 bases between them. CDR3 loop: CASSLNSYEQYF. For the CDR3, the DNA is TGTGCCAGCAGTTTGAACTCCTACGAGCAGTACTTC.

J is TRBJ2-3 and V is TRBV12-3 or TRBV12-4, with D perhaps given as TRBD1 or TRBD2 (5 bases each). CDR3 length: 15 residues. V was cut by 2 bases and J by 6 bases, with 15 bases left in between. For the CDR3, the DNA is TGTGCCAGCAGTTTACACCGGGGCGGCGAGGATACGCAGTATTTT. This gives the protein CASSLHRGGEDTQYF.

This clonotype was counted only a few times. This chain uses TRBV15 with TRBJ2-5; 7 bases are shared with TRBD2. Germline CDR1 and CDR2: LNHNV and YYDKDF (reference sequence). The J segment lost 5 bases and the V segment lost 4 bases, leaving 4 bases of the junction unmatched. This CDR3 spans 13 amino acids. The DNA of the CDR3 is TGTGCCACCAGCACGGGGGGAGGGGAGACCCAGTACTTC. Its translation is CATSTGGGETQYF. The entire variable domain, with the rest obtained from reference TRBV15 and TRBJ2-5, is as follows: DAMVIQNPRYQVTQFGKPVTLSCSQTLNHNVMYWYQQKSSQAPKLLFHYYDKDFNNEADTPDNFQSRRPNTSFCFLDIRSPGLGDTAMYLCATSTGGGETQYFGPGTRLLVL.

J is TRBJ2-6 and V is TRBV19, with no clear D. Germline lookup yields CDR1 LNHDA and CDR2 SQIVND (reference sequence). The CDR3 loop spans 18 amino acids. The V end lost 3 bases, the J end lost 1 base, and 16 bases lay between the germline ends. CDR3 sequence: CASSINGNHLSGANVLTF. The CDR3 nucleotides read TGTGCCAGTAGTATTAATGGCAACCATTTATCTGGGGCCAACGTCCTGACTTTC.

This clonotype was detected only a few times. V usage is TRBV5-1 and J usage is TRBJ2-7; D unclear. This CDR3 has 14 residues. V lost 2 bases and J lost 0, with 9 bases in between. The germline V gene has CDR1 SGHRS and CDR2 YFSETQ. CDR3 sequence reads: CASSLGSSSYEQYF. The CDR3 DNA is TGCGCCAGCAGCTTAGGCAGTAGCTCCTACGAGCAGTACTTC.

The chain employs TRBV6-1 and TRBJ1-5; D not resolved. CDR3 length: 13 residues. Per the germline V gene, CDR1 is MNHNS and CDR2 is SASEGT. Trimming took off 7 bases at V and 4 bases at J, with 11 bases between the two ends. The CDR3 reads CASILDWNQPQHF. CDR3 DNA: TGTGCCAGCATTCTGGACTGGAATCAGCCCCAGCATTTT.

This clonotype was observed a handful of times. V and J are TRBV7-8 and TRBJ2-7; maybe TRBD1 (5 bases). The V end was cut by 5 bases, the J end by 5 bases, with 13 bases between. The germline gives CDR1 SGHVS, CDR2 FQNEAQ. The CDR3 loop spans 13 amino acids. Written as DNA, the CDR3 is TGTGCCAGCAGCCCCCCCAGGGAAGACGAGCAGTACTTC. Translated, it gives CASSPPREDEQYF.